This TCR beta chain is from a study of blood T cell repertoires in COVID-19. Looking at the study overall: The study drew acute and convalescent COVID-19 samples from the United States, Italy and Spain. PBMCs, B-cell-depleted T cells, or T cells were the source of the cDNA or gDNA that made up the material.

V was pared by 5 bases and J by 7 bases, with 9 bases between. CDR3 length: 11 amino acids. From germline, CDR1 is SEHNR and CDR2 FQNEAQ (reference sequence). In the original processing: It was from reference gene primer amplification that nucleated cell counts were estimated. Clones were sequenced by immunoSEQ multiplex PCR, and TCRdb holds only the in-frame ones, with some missing. Clone size and V and J calls were adopted from that table, with D and trimming inferred from the DNA. In the table there are some 260,000 clones, about 93% of which are singletons. Participant-reported clinical history was the basis for cohort assignment.

The chain recombines TRBV7-9 with TRBJ2-7; no clear D. This sequence was found in a woman aged 18-30 years who had recovered from COVID-19. Sequencing was done on a sample of PBMCs or T cells enriched from blood (not recorded which). CDR3 amino acids: CASSAGGEQYF. The CDR3 DNA follows: TGTGCCAGCAGCGCAGGTGGAGAGCAGTACTTC.